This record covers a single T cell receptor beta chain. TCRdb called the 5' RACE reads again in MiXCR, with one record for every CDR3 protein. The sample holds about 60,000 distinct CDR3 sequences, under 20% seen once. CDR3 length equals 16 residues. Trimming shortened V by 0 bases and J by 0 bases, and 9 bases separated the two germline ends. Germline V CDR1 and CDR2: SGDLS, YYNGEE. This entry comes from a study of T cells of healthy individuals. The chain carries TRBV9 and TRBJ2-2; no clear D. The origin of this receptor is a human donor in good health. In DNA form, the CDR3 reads TGTGCCAGCAGCGTAGGAGGAACCTCGAACACCGGGGAGCTGTTTTTT. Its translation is CASSVGGTSNTGELFF.